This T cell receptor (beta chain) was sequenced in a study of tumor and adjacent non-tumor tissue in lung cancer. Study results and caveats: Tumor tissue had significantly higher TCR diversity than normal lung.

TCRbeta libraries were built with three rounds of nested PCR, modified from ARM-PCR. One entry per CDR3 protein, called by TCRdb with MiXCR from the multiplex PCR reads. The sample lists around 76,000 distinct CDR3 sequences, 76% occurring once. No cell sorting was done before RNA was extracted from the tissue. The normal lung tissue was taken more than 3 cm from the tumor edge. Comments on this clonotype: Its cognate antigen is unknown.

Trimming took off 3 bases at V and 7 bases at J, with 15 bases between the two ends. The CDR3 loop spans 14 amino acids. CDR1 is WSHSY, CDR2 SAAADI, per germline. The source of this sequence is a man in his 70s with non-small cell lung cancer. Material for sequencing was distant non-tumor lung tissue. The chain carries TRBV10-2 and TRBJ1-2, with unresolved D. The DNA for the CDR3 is TGCGCCAGCAGTGAATCGATTCAAAGCTCTGGCTACACCTTC. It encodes CASSESIQSSGYTF.